This section outlines one TCR beta chain sequence together with its context. This sample is drawn from a study of control samples from healthy donors and cancer patients. This CDR3 is 15 amino acids long. Germline CDR1 SGHVS, CDR2 FQNEAQ. Trimming shortened V by 6 bases and J by 4 bases, and 15 bases separated the two germline ends. Method: immunoSEQ multiplex PCR; TCRdb's copy keeps in-frame clones and lacks some. The top ten hold around 4.2% of the sample, which has 45,000 to 60,000 clones, roughly 92% seen once. The sequencing sample was made of blood. This clonotype was sampled from a young man in good health. The V call is TRBV7-8, the J call TRBJ1-4; perhaps TRBD1 as D (6 bases). The CDR3 loop reads CASSHEGGFNEKLFF. DNA for the CDR3: TGTGCCAGCAGTCACGAAGGGGGGTTTAATGAAAAACTGTTTTTT.